This is a list of T cell receptor beta chains from one sample in a study of shared clonotypes between healthy human individuals. The table came from immunoSEQ multiplex PCR; TCRdb's copy has only in-frame clones and leaves some out. The sample has about 2.4 million clones; roughly nine tenths are singletons. Sequencing was carried out using naive CD4+ T cells sorted from blood. These receptors were collected from a man aged 18 to 29 in good health. Each CDR3 is given with its conserved first and last residue. The order of the fields is CDR3 protein, CDR3 DNA, J gene, clone size, D gene, V gene. A D gene is named only where the DNA matches it firmly. Clone size appears in some rows only: once, few, many, or a class for an expanded clone.

CASSPGTGLSYEQYF | TGCGCCAGCAGCCCCGGGACAGGGCTCTCCTACGAGCAGTACTTC | TRBJ2-7 | - | TRBD1 | TRBV5-1
CASSSAGGWQPQHF | TGTGCCAGCAGTTCAGCAGGGGGCTGGCAGCCCCAGCATTTT | TRBJ1-5 | - | TRBD1 | TRBV6-5
CASSLELAGNHEQFF | TGTGCCAGCAGCTTAGAATTAGCGGGAAACCATGAGCAGTTCTTC | TRBJ2-1 | - | TRBD2 | TRBV7-2
CASSPNEGGHEKLFF | TGTGCCAGCAGCCCCAATGAGGGGGGGCATGAAAAACTGTTTTTT | TRBJ1-4 | - | - | TRBV7-2
CASTRGVYNEQFF | TGTGCCAGCACCCGCGGGGTGTACAATGAGCAGTTCTTC | TRBJ2-1 | - | - | TRBV6-5
CASSLGVGQGVGNQPQHF | TGTGCCAGCAGCTTAGGTGTCGGGCAGGGGGTCGGCAATCAGCCCCAGCATTTT | TRBJ1-5 | - | TRBD1 | TRBV7-9
CASSSSGTGDHEQYF | TGTGCCAGCAGTTCTTCCGGGACAGGGGACCACGAGCAGTACTTC | TRBJ2-7 | - | TRBD1 | TRBV28
CASSEYRGTHNEQFF | TGTGCCAGCAGTGAATACAGGGGAACACACAATGAGCAGTTCTTC | TRBJ2-1 | - | TRBD1 | TRBV6-1
CASSGTANTEAFF | TGTGCCAGCAGTGGTACGGCGAACACTGAAGCTTTCTTT | TRBJ1-1 | - | - | TRBV2
CASSETGQATYGYTF | TGTGCCAGCAGCGAGACAGGACAGGCCACCTATGGCTACACCTTC | TRBJ1-2 | - | TRBD1 | TRBV7-8
CSVGGQETQYF | TGCAGTGTGGGGGGGCAAGAGACCCAGTACTTC | TRBJ2-5 | - | TRBD2 | TRBV20-1
CASSESGKSNQPQHF | TGTGCCAGCAGTGAATCGGGCAAGAGCAATCAGCCCCAGCATTTT | TRBJ1-5 | - | - | TRBV2
CASSTTAGSYNEQFF | TGTGCCAGCTCTACCACGGCGGGCTCCTACAATGAGCAGTTCTTC | TRBJ2-1 | - | - | TRBV18
CASSSGTVNTGELFF | TGTGCCAGCAGTTCCGGGACGGTGAACACCGGGGAGCTGTTTTTT | TRBJ2-2 | - | - | TRBV6-6
CASSPNRDTEAFF | TGTGCCAGCAGCCCTAATCGCGACACTGAAGCTTTCTTT | TRBJ1-1 | - | - | TRBV16
CASSPRGVLKAQAFF | TGTGCCAGCAGCCCGAGGGGGGTCTTGAAGGCCCAAGCTTTCTTT | TRBJ1-1 | once | - | TRBV5-4
CASSVVETGRYNEQFF | TGTGCCAGCAGCGTAGTGGAGACAGGGCGCTACAATGAGCAGTTCTTC | TRBJ2-1 | once | TRBD1 | TRBV9
CASSIGWDQPQHF | TGTGCCAGTTCGATAGGGTGGGATCAGCCCCAGCATTTT | TRBJ1-5 | - | - | TRBV9
CASSLPIDTQYF | TGTGCCAGCAGCTTACCGATTGATACGCAGTATTTT | TRBJ2-3 | - | - | TRBV7-9
CAISELGGSDEKLFF | TGTGCCATCAGTGAGCTGGGGGGTTCGGATGAAAAACTGTTTTTT | TRBJ1-4 | - | - | TRBV10-3
CASSPQGSYEQYF | TGTGCCAGTAGTCCCCAGGGATCCTACGAGCAGTACTTC | TRBJ2-7 | - | - | TRBV19
CASSLDWGSYEQYF | TGTGCCAGCAGCTTGGATTGGGGCTCCTACGAGCAGTACTTC | TRBJ2-7 | - | - | TRBV5-5
CASSLQRGANYGYTF | TGTGCCAGCAGCTTACAACGGGGCGCGAACTATGGCTACACCTTC | TRBJ1-2 | - | - | TRBV7-2
CASSSQIRTEAFF | TGTGCCAGCAGCTCCCAAATCCGCACTGAAGCTTTCTTT | TRBJ1-1 | - | - | TRBV7-9
CASSLRRGEQPNEQYF | TGTGCCAGCAGCTTACGAAGGGGGGAGCAACCCAACGAGCAGTACTTC | TRBJ2-7 | - | - | TRBV7-8
CASSLYDLLAPNTGELFF | TGTGCCAGCAGTTTATACGACCTACTAGCGCCGAACACCGGGGAGCTGTTTTTT | TRBJ2-2 | - | TRBD2 | TRBV28
CASSKASVTDEQYF | TGTGCCAGTAGTAAGGCTAGCGTCACGGACGAGCAGTACTTC | TRBJ2-7 | - | - | TRBV19
CASSLVWGGYQPQHF | TGTGCCAGCAGCTTAGTTTGGGGGGGTTATCAGCCCCAGCATTTT | TRBJ1-5 | - | - | TRBV7-8
CASSKVGGSDEQFF | TGTGCCAGCAGCAAAGTCGGGGGTAGCGATGAGCAGTTCTTC | TRBJ2-1 | - | - | TRBV7-2
CATQAGDVSYEQYF | TGCGCCACCCAAGCCGGGGACGTTTCCTACGAGCAGTACTTC | TRBJ2-7 | - | - | TRBV10-1
CASSSTYRENTEAFF | TGTGCCAGCAGCTCCACATATCGGGAGAACACTGAAGCTTTCTTT | TRBJ1-1 | few | - | TRBV7-9
CSAMRNTEAFF | TGCAGTGCTATGAGGAACACTGAAGCTTTCTTT | TRBJ1-1 | few | - | TRBV20-1
CASSQGHGTGEPDAKNIQYF | TGCGCCAGCAGTCAAGGCCACGGGACAGGGGAGCCTGATGCCAAAAACATTCAGTACTTC | TRBJ2-4 | - | TRBD1 | TRBV23-1
CAISERREQYF | TGTGCCATCAGTGAGCGTCGAGAGCAGTACTTC | TRBJ2-7 | - | - | TRBV10-3
CASSISTGKTGELFF | TGTGCCAGCAGTATATCGACAGGGAAAACCGGGGAGCTGTTTTTT | TRBJ2-2 | - | TRBD1 | TRBV28